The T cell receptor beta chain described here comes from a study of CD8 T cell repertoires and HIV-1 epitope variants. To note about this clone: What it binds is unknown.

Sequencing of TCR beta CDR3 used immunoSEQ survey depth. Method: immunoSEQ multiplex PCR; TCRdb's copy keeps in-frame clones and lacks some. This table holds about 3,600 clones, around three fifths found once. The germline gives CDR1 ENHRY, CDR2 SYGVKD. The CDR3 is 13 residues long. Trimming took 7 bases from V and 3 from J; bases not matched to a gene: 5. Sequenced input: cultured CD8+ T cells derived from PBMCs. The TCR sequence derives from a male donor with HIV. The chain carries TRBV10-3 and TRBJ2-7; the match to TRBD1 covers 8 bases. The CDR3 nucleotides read TGTGCCATCAATTCCGGACAGGGCTACGAGCAGTACTTC. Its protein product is CAINSGQGYEQYF.